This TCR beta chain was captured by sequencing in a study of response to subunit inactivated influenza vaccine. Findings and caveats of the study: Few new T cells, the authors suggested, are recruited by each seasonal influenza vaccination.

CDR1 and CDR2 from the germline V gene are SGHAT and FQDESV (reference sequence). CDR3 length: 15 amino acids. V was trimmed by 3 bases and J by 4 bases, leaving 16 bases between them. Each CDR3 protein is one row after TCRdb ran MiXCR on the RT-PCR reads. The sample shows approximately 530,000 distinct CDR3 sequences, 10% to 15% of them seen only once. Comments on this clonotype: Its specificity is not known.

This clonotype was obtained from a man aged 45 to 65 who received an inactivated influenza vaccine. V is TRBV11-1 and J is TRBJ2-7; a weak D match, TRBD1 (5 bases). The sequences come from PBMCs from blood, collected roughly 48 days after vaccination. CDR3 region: CASSLEGAAGYEQYF. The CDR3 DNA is TGTGCCAGCAGCTTGGAAGGGGCTGCAGGGTACGAGCAGTACTTC. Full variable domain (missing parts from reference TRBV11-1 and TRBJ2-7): EAEVAQSPRYKITEKSQAVAFWCDPISGHATLYWYRQILGQGPELLVQFQDESVVDDSQLPKDRFSAERLKGVDSTLKIQPAELGDSAMYLCASSLEGAAGYEQYFGPGTRLTVT.